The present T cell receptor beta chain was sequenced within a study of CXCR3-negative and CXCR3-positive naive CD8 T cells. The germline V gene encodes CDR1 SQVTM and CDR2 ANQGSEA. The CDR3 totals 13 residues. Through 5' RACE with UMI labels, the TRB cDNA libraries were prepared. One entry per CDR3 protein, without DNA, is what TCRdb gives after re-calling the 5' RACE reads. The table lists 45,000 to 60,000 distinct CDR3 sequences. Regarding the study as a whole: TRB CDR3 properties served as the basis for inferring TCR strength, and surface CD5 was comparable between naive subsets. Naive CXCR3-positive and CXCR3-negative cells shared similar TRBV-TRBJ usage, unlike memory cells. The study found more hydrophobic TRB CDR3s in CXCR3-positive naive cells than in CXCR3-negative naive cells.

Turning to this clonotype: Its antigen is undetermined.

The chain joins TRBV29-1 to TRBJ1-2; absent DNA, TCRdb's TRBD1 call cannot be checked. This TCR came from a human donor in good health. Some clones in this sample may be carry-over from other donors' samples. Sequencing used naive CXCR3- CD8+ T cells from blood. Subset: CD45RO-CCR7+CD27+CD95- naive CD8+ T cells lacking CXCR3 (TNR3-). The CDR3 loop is CSAGGSYGNGYTF.